Listed below are T cell receptor beta chains from one sample, sequenced in a study of blood T cell repertoires in COVID-19. Assay: immunoSEQ multiplex PCR; the TCRdb copy retains only in-frame clones and omits some. In the table there are approximately 40,000 clones, about nine tenths of which are singletons. The sequencing sample was made of peripheral blood. These receptors were collected from an elderly woman in a cohort sampled during active or convalescent COVID-19. The CDR3 runs from the conserved cysteine through the conserved F or W. A D gene is named only where the DNA matches it firmly. Some rows have no size entry. The others give once, few or many, or a class for an expanded clone.

j_call clone_size d_call v_call cdr3_nt cdr3_aa
TRBJ2-1 . . TRBV11-3 TGTGCCAGCAGCTTAACCGCTAGCGCACCCAATGAGCAGTTCTTC CASSLTASAPNEQFF
TRBJ1-2 . TRBD1 TRBV7-9 TGTGCCAGCAGACCAGACAGGGGCTATGGCTACACCTTC CASRPDRGYGYTF
TRBJ2-7 . . TRBV18 TGTGCCAGCTCCCCAGTCCCCGGACAGCACTACGAGCAGTACTTC CASSPVPGQHYEQYF
TRBJ2-5 . TRBD1 TRBV7-2 TGTGCCAGCAGCTTACCGTCGGGACAGAAAGAGACCCAGTACTTC CASSLPSGQKETQYF
TRBJ2-7 . . TRBV5-6 TGTGCCAGCAGCCGGGCGTGGACAGTAATTTCCTACGAGCAGTACTTC CASSRAWTVISYEQYF
TRBJ1-1 . . TRBV30 TGTGCCTGGAGTGTAGGGGTTTCGAACACTGAAGCTTTCTTT CAWSVGVSNTEAFF
TRBJ2-2 . TRBD1 TRBV10-3 TGTGCCATCACTCCAACAGGGGAATCAGGCACCGGGGAGCTGTTTTTT CAITPTGESGTGELFF
TRBJ1-1 . . TRBV10-3 TGTGCCATCAGTGAGTCGGGAGCAAACACTGAAGCTTTCTTT CAISESGANTEAFF
TRBJ2-1 once TRBD1 TRBV28 TGTGCCAGCAGTTCAATCCGGGACAGGGGGCTTGAAGAGCAGTTCTTC CASSSIRDRGLEEQFF
TRBJ1-2 . TRBD1 TRBV6-2/TRBV6-3 TGTGCCAGCAGTTCTCGGGACAGGGGGCGGTACGGCTATGGCTACACCTTC CASSSRDRGRYGYGYTF
TRBJ2-4 . . TRBV7-9 TGTGCCAGCAGCTTAGATGTAGGAGGGCCCCGAAACATTCAGTACTTC CASSLDVGGPRNIQYF
TRBJ1-6 . . TRBV15 TGTGCCACCAGCAGAGATACAGGGAATAATTCACCCCTCCACTTT CATSRDTGNNSPLHF
TRBJ2-7 . . TRBV7-4 TGTGCCAGCAGCCTACATGGACGGCTAGCGCATGCCCCCGAGCAGTACTTC CASSLHGRLAHAPEQYF
TRBJ2-2 . . TRBV6-6 TGTGCCAGCAGTTATAGGGGCGGGGAGGTCGGGGAGCTGTTTTTT CASSYRGGEVGELFF
TRBJ1-1 . . TRBV28 TGTGCCAGCAGTTTTTGGGGAGGGAAGACTGAAGCTTTCTTT CASSFWGGKTEAFF
TRBJ1-3 . . TRBV4-3 TGCGCCAGCAGCCAAGGAGCTGGAAACACCATATATTTT CASSQGAGNTIYF
TRBJ2-1 . TRBD1 TRBV4-1 TGCGCCAGCAGCCAGACCACAGGGGTAGGGTACAATGAGCAGTTCTTC CASSQTTGVGYNEQFF
TRBJ1-1 . . TRBV10-3 TGTGCCATCAGTGAGTCCACGGGTGACACTGAAGCTTTCTTT CAISESTGDTEAFF
TRBJ2-7 . . TRBV10-2 TGCGCCAGCAGTGAGGTCGGGAACGAGCAGTACTTC CASSEVGNEQYF
TRBJ2-2 . . TRBV29-1 TGCAGCGTGGCGGGACGGCAGAACACCGGGGAGCTGTTTTTT CSVAGRQNTGELFF
TRBJ2-5 . . TRBV30 TGTGCCTGGTCCCCCCTAGGAGGCCAAGAGACCCAGTACTTC CAWSPLGGQETQYF
TRBJ1-2 . TRBD1 TRBV3-1/TRBV3-2 TGTGCCAGCAGTCCACAAAGAGGGGGCCAGGGCTACACCTTC CASSPQRGGQGYTF
TRBJ1-2 . TRBD1 TRBV11-2 TGTGCCAGCAGAGGCGCCGGACAGGGGAGAAGAAACTATGGCTACACCTTC CASRGAGQGRRNYGYTF
TRBJ2-2 . . TRBV3-1/TRBV3-2 TGTGCCAGCAGAGACAGCACCGGGGAGCTGTTTTTT CASRDSTGELFF
TRBJ1-4 . . TRBV5-1 TGCGCCAGCAGCTCCCCGACAGGATTAAATGAAAAACTGTTTTTT CASSSPTGLNEKLFF
TRBJ2-5 . . TRBV24-1 TGTGCCACCAGTTACTACAGGGAGGGAGAGACCCAGTACTTC CATSYYREGETQYF
TRBJ2-1 . . TRBV12-3/TRBV12-4 TGTGCCAGCAGGCTCGGACTTGACAATGAGCAGTTCTTC CASRLGLDNEQFF
TRBJ1-5 . . TRBV19 TGTGCCAGTGGTACAGTCCGGGCCCAGCATTTT CASGTVRAQHF
TRBJ2-7 . . TRBV7-8 TGTGCCAGCAGCAGGTCCCGGGGCACGGAGGGTTCCTACGAGCAGTACTTC CASSRSRGTEGSYEQYF
TRBJ2-7 . . TRBV3-1/TRBV3-2 TGTGCCAGCAGCCAAAGACGGAGGAAAGACTACGAGCAGTACTTC CASSQRRRKDYEQYF
TRBJ1-5 . TRBD1 TRBV20-1 TGCAGTGCTATTGAGAACAGGGGGCGGTTCAATCAGCCCCAGCATTTT CSAIENRGRFNQPQHF
TRBJ2-3 . . TRBV6-1 TGTGCCAGCAGTGAAAGTCAGGTCGTAGGTACGCAGTATTTT CASSESQVVGTQYF
TRBJ1-2 . . TRBV13 TGTGCCAGCAGCTTGGTAGGGGATGGCTACACCTTC CASSLVGDGYTF
TRBJ2-7 . . TRBV30 TGTGCCTGGAGTGTTGGGGCAGGGGCCGTCGAGCAGTACTTC CAWSVGAGAVEQYF
TRBJ2-1 . TRBD1 TRBV7-2 TGTGCCAGCAGCTTCAGACAGGGCACCTACAATGAGCAGTTCTTC CASSFRQGTYNEQFF
TRBJ1-4 . . TRBV28 TGTGCCAGCAGCCCTCGATTGGGGGGGATTGAAAAACTGTTTTTT CASSPRLGGIEKLFF
TRBJ1-1 . TRBD1 TRBV2 TGTGCCAACCGACAGGGCACTGAAGCTTTCTTT CANRQGTEAFF
TRBJ2-5 . . TRBV6-5 TGTGCCAGCAGCGGGGAAGGAGAGACCCAGTACTTC CASSGEGETQYF
TRBJ2-5 . . TRBV14 TGTGCCAGCAGCCAAGGGACTCAAGAGACCCAGTACTTC CASSQGTQETQYF
TRBJ1-6 . TRBD1 TRBV19 TGTGCCAGTACCAAAGGGGGACAGGATAATTCACCCCTCCACTTT CASTKGGQDNSPLHF
TRBJ1-3 . . TRBV7-9 TGTGCCAGCAGCGCCGGGGTTTCTGGAAACACCATATATTTT CASSAGVSGNTIYF
TRBJ2-3 once TRBD2 TRBV3-1/TRBV3-2 TGTGCCAGCAGCCAAGTTGGGACTAGCGGGGGGGACCTTGATACGCAGTATTTT CASSQVGTSGGDLDTQYF
TRBJ2-1 . TRBD2 TRBV5-1 TGCGCCAGCCGCCTAGCGGGAGGGTACAATGAGCAGTTCTTC CASRLAGGYNEQFF
TRBJ1-2 . TRBD1 TRBV3-1/TRBV3-2 TGTGCCAGCAGCCCGGGGACAGGAGGTGGCTACACCTTC CASSPGTGGGYTF
TRBJ2-7 medium-sized . TRBV3-1/TRBV3-2 TGTGCCAGCAGCAAAGGGGCCGCCGAGGGCTACGAGCAGTACTTC CASSKGAAEGYEQYF
TRBJ1-1 once . TRBV30 TGTGCCTGGAGAGGGCCAGGGGTGAACACTGAAGCTTTCTTT CAWRGPGVNTEAFF
TRBJ2-1 . TRBD2 TRBV24-1 TGTGCCACCAGTGATCCTCGGACTAGCGGGGGAAATGAGCAGTTCTTC CATSDPRTSGGNEQFF
TRBJ2-1 . TRBD2 TRBV4-2 TGTGCCAGCAGCCAACCAACCGGGACTAGCGTTTACAATGAGCAGTTCTTC CASSQPTGTSVYNEQFF
TRBJ1-2 . TRBD1 TRBV5-6 TGTGCCAGCAGCTTGGCGGCAACAGGGGACTATGGCTACACCTTC CASSLAATGDYGYTF